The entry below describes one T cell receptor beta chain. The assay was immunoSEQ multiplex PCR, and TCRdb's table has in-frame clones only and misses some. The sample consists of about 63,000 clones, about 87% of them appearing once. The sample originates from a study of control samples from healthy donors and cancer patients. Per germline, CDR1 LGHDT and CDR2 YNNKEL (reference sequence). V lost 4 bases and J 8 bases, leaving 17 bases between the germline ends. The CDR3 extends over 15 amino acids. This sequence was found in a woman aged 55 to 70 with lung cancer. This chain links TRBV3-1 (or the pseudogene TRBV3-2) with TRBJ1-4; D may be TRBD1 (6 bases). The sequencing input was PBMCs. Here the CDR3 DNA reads TGTGCCAGCAGCCTAAGGGGGGGAAGTGAGGAAAAACTGTTTTTT. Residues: CASSLRGGSEEKLFF.